The rows below give T cell receptor beta chains drawn from one sample of a study of graft-versus-host responses after intestinal transplantation. Antigen specificity for these receptors is unknown. The repertoire was sequenced with immunoSEQ multiplex PCR; TCRdb's copy has only in-frame clones and lacks some. This sample carries nearly 90,000 clones, 75% to 90% of them seen once, and the ten largest clones take about a sixth. The sequences come from unstimulated CD8+ T cells sorted from spleen or lymph node cells, collected before intestinal transplant. These receptors were collected from a human donor who received an intestinal transplant. CDR3s include the opening cysteine and the closing phenylalanine or tryptophan. D genes are given only for firm matches. Clone size, where shown, is once, few, many, or a class for clones that have expanded.

len	abundance	d_gene	v_gene	j_gene	CDR3nt	CDR3aa
18	.	.	TRBV12-2	TRBJ2-7	TGTGCAAGTCGCTTACCGGACAAAACCGGGACTAGTCAATACGAGCAGTACTTC	CASRLPDKTGTSQYEQYF
18	once	.	TRBV21-1	TRBJ2-4	TGTGCCAGCAGCAAAAGGGAGGGGGGACAGCTAGCCAAAAACATTCAGTACTTC	CASSKREGGQLAKNIQYF
13	.	TRBD1	TRBV14	TRBJ2-7	TGTGCCAGCAGAGCTACAGGGGGGCACGAGCAGTACTTC	CASRATGGHEQYF
14	.	.	TRBV4-3	TRBJ1-6	TGCGCCAGCAGCCCACAGGTGAGGAGTTCACCCCTCCACTTT	CASSPQVRSSPLHF
13	.	.	TRBV7-2	TRBJ2-2	TGTGCCAGCAGCTGGAGGGTAAACGGGGAGCTGTTTTTT	CASSWRVNGELFF
16	.	.	TRBV19	TRBJ1-1	TGTGCCAGTAGTATAGTCCTCGGACAGCCCTTTAGTGAAGCTTTCTTT	CASSIVLGQPFSEAFF
15	.	.	TRBV4-1	TRBJ2-7	TGCGCCAGCAGCCCCCCGACGGCAGCCCTCTACGAGCAGTACTTC	CASSPPTAALYEQYF
13	.	.	TRBV9	TRBJ1-1	TGTGCCAGCAGCGTAGCGGTGAACACTGAAGCTTTCTTT	CASSVAVNTEAFF
16	.	TRBD1	TRBV11-1	TRBJ1-1	TGTGCCAGCAGCTTAGACTTGACAGGGCCGAACACTGAAGCTTTCTTT	CASSLDLTGPNTEAFF
13	.	TRBD2	TRBV10-2	TRBJ2-7	TGCGCCAGCATATTAGCGGGAGGGTACGAGCAGTACTTC	CASILAGGYEQYF
17	.	.	TRBV21-1	TRBJ2-4	TGTGCCAGCAGCAAAGGCGGAGAGCCCTTAGCCAAAAACATTCAGTACTTC	CASSKGGEPLAKNIQYF
17	.	.	TRBV6-1	TRBJ1-2	TGTGCCAGCAGTGAAGAAAAGGGCTGGGGAAAATTCTATGGCTACACCTTC	CASSEEKGWGKFYGYTF
18	.	.	TRBV4-2	TRBJ1-5	TGTGCCAGCAGCCAAGGGAGCGGACAGATTTATAGCAATCAGCCCCAGCATTTT	CASSQGSGQIYSNQPQHF
13	.	TRBD1	TRBV6-6	TRBJ2-5	TGTGCCAGCAGTCTTTACAGGGGAGAGACCCAGTACTTC	CASSLYRGETQYF
18	.	TRBD2	TRBV4-1	TRBJ2-3	TGCGCCAGCAGCCAAGGACTAGCGGGAGTTCCTAGCACAGATACGCAGTATTTT	CASSQGLAGVPSTDTQYF
13	.	.	TRBV30	TRBJ1-5	TGTGCCTGGAGTGTGGCGTCCCATCAGCCCCAGCATTTT	CAWSVASHQPQHF
13	few	.	TRBV13	TRBJ2-4	TGTGCCAGCAGCTTACAGGCCAAAAACATTCAGTACTTC	CASSLQAKNIQYF
13	.	TRBD1	TRBV5-1	TRBJ1-2	TGCGCCAGCAGCGCCGGGACAGTCTATGGCTACACCTTC	CASSAGTVYGYTF
13	.	.	TRBV27	TRBJ2-1	TGTGCCAGCCGGGGAGTATCCTACAATGAGCAGTTCTTC	CASRGVSYNEQFF
15	.	TRBD2	TRBV4-1	TRBJ2-1	TGCGCCAGCAGCTTTCTAGCGGGAGTTGCCGGTGAGCAGTTCTTC	CASSFLAGVAGEQFF
14	.	.	TRBV6-6	TRBJ2-7	TGTGCCAGCAGTTACTTCGGGGGTACCTACGAGCAGTACTTC	CASSYFGGTYEQYF
11	.	.	TRBV5-6	TRBJ2-5	TGTGCCAGCAGCTTGAAAGAGACCCAGTACTTC	CASSLKETQYF
14	.	TRBD1	TRBV28	TRBJ2-7	TGTGCCAGCAGTAACCTGGGACAGGAATACGAGCAGTACTTC	CASSNLGQEYEQYF
14	once	.	TRBV5-1	TRBJ2-5	TGCGCCAGCAGCCCCCAGGGGAGTCAAGAGACCCAGTACTTC	CASSPQGSQETQYF
16	.	.	TRBV28	TRBJ1-2	TGTGCCAGCAGTTTAGCACGGGAGAGAGTTGTCTACGGCTACACCTTC	CASSLARERVVYGYTF
13	.	TRBD2	TRBV30	TRBJ2-3	TGTGCCTGGGGTAGCGGGAGTCCAGATACGCAGTATTTT	CAWGSGSPDTQYF
10	.	.	TRBV2	TRBJ1-2	TGTGCCAGCAGGCAATTGGGACTCTTCTTC	CASRQLGLFF
12	.	.	TRBV4-1	TRBJ2-7	TGCGCCAGCAGCCCGGACGGGTACGAGCAGTACTTC	CASSPDGYEQYF
14	.	TRBD1	TRBV10-3	TRBJ1-2	TGTGCCATCAGTGACCGGACAGGGAACTATGGCTACACCTTC	CAISDRTGNYGYTF
15	.	TRBD2	TRBV28	TRBJ2-3	TGTGCCAGCAGTTTAGGGACTAGCTACGGAGATACGCAGTATTTT	CASSLGTSYGDTQYF
16	.	.	TRBV5-4	TRBJ2-5	TGTGCCAGCAGCTTGGGTGGTCAGGGCCACCAAGAGACCCAGTACTTC	CASSLGGQGHQETQYF
14	once	TRBD2	TRBV2	TRBJ2-7	TGTGCCAGCAGCTTAGGGACTAGCGGGACCGAGCAGTACTTC	CASSLGTSGTEQYF
14	.	TRBD2	TRBV7-9	TRBJ2-7	TGTGCCAGCACCCCGGGACTAGCGGGCAACGAGCAGTACTTC	CASTPGLAGNEQYF
15	few	TRBD1	TRBV15	TRBJ2-2	TGTGCCACCAGCAGGGACAGGGGGCTGGGCGGGGAGCTGTTTTTT	CATSRDRGLGGELFF
15	.	TRBD1	TRBV11-3	TRBJ2-1	TGTGCCAGCAGCGTCCGGGGACAGGGGTACAATGAGCAGTTCTTC	CASSVRGQGYNEQFF
14	.	.	TRBV4-1	TRBJ1-6	TGCGCCAGCAGCCAGGGGAGGGATAATTCACCCCTCCACTTT	CASSQGRDNSPLHF
15	.	TRBD2	TRBV6-5	TRBJ2-1	TGTGCCAGCAGCCTTACTAGCGGAACCTACAATGAGCAGTTCTTC	CASSLTSGTYNEQFF
15	.	TRBD2	TRBV9	TRBJ2-7	TGTGCCAGCAGCGTAGCGGGAGGGCCTACCTACGAGCAGTACTTC	CASSVAGGPTYEQYF
17	.	.	TRBV4-1	TRBJ1-5	TGCGCCAGCAGCCAAGAGTTTGACAGTTATAGCAATCAGCCCCAGCATTTT	CASSQEFDSYSNQPQHF
14	.	.	TRBV29-1	TRBJ1-1	TGCAGCGCTTGGGACATCGCGATGAACACTGAAGCTTTCTTT	CSAWDIAMNTEAFF
16	few	TRBD2	TRBV27	TRBJ2-5	TGTGCCAGCAGTTTTACCGGGACTATGGGCCAAGAGACCCAGTACTTC	CASSFTGTMGQETQYF